These 14 T cell receptor beta chains share one sample of origin, sequenced in a study of T-cell reconstitution after alpha-beta-depleted transplantation in children. Molecular barcoding with unique molecular identifiers was used for the TCRbeta library. Each CDR3 protein is one row after TCRdb ran MiXCR on the PCR reads. The top ten clones hold 9.5% to 13% of a sample with around 300,000 distinct CDR3 sequences, approximately 20% of them seen once. Sequenced material: PBMCs, mostly from graft donor cells, taken 180 days after TCRalphabeta/CD19-depleted stem cell transplant. These receptors all stem from a male patient aged 10 to 17 who had a stem cell transplant for acute lymphoblastic leukemia, so the T cells may come from the graft donor.

The chain carries TRBV20-1 and TRBJ2-7, with D unresolved. Per the germline V gene, CDR1 is DFQATT and CDR2 is SNEGSKA (reference sequence). CDR3 length: 11 residues. Trimming shortened V by 2 bases and J by 5 bases, and 7 bases separated the two germline ends. In DNA, the CDR3 is TGCAGTGCTAGACGGCTAAACGAGCAGTACTTC. It encodes CSARRLNEQYF.

This clonotype has only a few counts. This chain uses TRBV5-5 with TRBJ2-7; no firm D call. The CDR3 sequence is 12 residues long. Germline lookup yields CDR1 SGHKS and CDR2 YYEKEE (reference sequence). With 1 base removed from V and 5 bases from J, the gap between germline ends came to 7 bases. DNA of the CDR3: TGTGCCAGCAGCTTGCGTTCGGACGAGCAGTACTTC. Translating it yields CASSLRSDEQYF. Supplemented by reference TRBV5-5 and TRBJ2-7, the full variable domain reads DAGVTQSPTHLIKTRGQQVTLRCSPISGHKSVSWYQQVLGQGPQFIFQYYEKEERGRGNFPDRFSARQFPNYSSELNVNALLLGDSALYLCASSLRSDEQYFGPGTRLTVT.

This clonotype was detected ten times or more. This chain connects TRBV7-3 to TRBJ2-1, with 11 nucleotides matching TRBD2. This CDR3 spans 14 amino acids. V shed 5 bases, J shed 8 bases, and the junction held 5 bases outside the gene matches. Germline loops: CDR1 SGHTA, CDR2 FQGTGA. The CDR3 sequence is CASSLTSGSYEQFF. In nucleotides, the CDR3 is TGTGCCAGCAGCCTCACTAGCGGGAGCTATGAGCAGTTCTTC.

This clonotype has at least ten counts. The J gene is TRBJ2-1, the V gene TRBV7-9; D not resolved. Germline CDR1 is SEHNR and CDR2 is FQNEAQ (reference sequence). The CDR3 has 10 residues. Trimming pared 4 bases from V and 7 bases from J, leaving 2 bases between. The CDR3 loop is CASSSNEQFF. The CDR3 nucleotides read TGTGCCAGCAGCTCTAATGAGCAGTTCTTC.

The CDR3 here is CASSDSTGGNTIYF. As DNA, the CDR3 is TGTGCCAGCAGCGACTCGACAGGGGGAAACACCATATATTTT. V and J are TRBV9 and TRBJ1-3; the match to TRBD1 covers 7 bases. This CDR3 is 14 amino acids long. The germline V gene encodes CDR1 SGDLS and CDR2 YYNGEE. V trimming: 3 bases; J trimming: 4 bases; junction bases outside the gene matches: 4.

V usage is TRBV7-3 and J usage is TRBJ2-7; 7 bases fit TRBD1. The germline V gene encodes CDR1 SGHTA and CDR2 FQGTGA. The trim removed 0 bases at V and 0 bases at J, leaving 2 bases unmatched. The CDR3 has 15 amino acids. The CDR3 DNA reads TGTGCCAGCAGCTTAACAGGGACAGTCTCCTACGAGCAGTACTTC. It specifies CASSLTGTVSYEQYF.

Concerning this clonotype: Compared with germline, one end of the junction differs, possibly owing to a read error. This chain links TRBV7-9 with TRBJ2-1; D is undetermined. Germline V gene sequence: CDR1 SEHNR, CDR2 FQNEAQ (reference sequence). The CDR3 consists of 12 residues. CDR3 coding DNA: TGTGCCAGCAGCTTACTAGATCGTTTAGGTGTCTTC. This codes for CASSLLDRLGVF.

The chain links TRBV7-6 to TRBJ1-3; 7 positions match TRBD1. Germline CDR1 reads SGHVS; CDR2 reads FNYEAQ. This CDR3 spans 17 amino acids. J was trimmed by 0 bases and V by 2 bases; bases with no gene match: 7. The DNA for the CDR3 is TGTGCCAGCAGCTTATGGACAGGCCAGAGCTCTGGAAACACCATATATTTT. It encodes CASSLWTGQSSGNTIYF.

The chain uses TRBV12-3 or TRBV12-4 and TRBJ2-1; tentatively, D is TRBD2 (5 bases). The V gene lost 5 bases and the J gene lost 3 bases, with 11 bases spanning the gap. CDR3 size: 14 residues. The DNA for the CDR3 is TGTGCCAGCAGTACCTCCGGGGTCTACAATGAGCAGTTCTTC. As protein: CASSTSGVYNEQFF.

The rearrangement links TRBV27 to TRBJ2-2, with D maybe TRBD2 (6 bases). The CDR3 totals 13 residues. Germline-derived CDR1 and CDR2 are MNHEY and SMNVEV (reference sequence). The V end was cut by 10 bases, the J end by 3 bases, with 12 bases between. For the CDR3, the DNA is TGTGCCATCGCGGGGCTACACACCGGGGAGCTGTTTTTT. Translation: CAIAGLHTGELFF.

The CDR3: CASSSIPLWGGRNEQFF. CDR3 in DNA: TGTGCCAGCAGCTCAATACCCCTATGGGGCGGGAGGAATGAGCAGTTCTTC. V is TRBV7-2 and J is TRBJ2-1, with TRBD2 matching 8 bases. Unmatched junction bases numbered 15, after V lost 4 bases and J lost 7 bases. The CDR3 runs to 17 residues. CDR1 and CDR2 (germline): SGHTA, FQGNSA. The complete variable domain, with remaining parts taken from reference TRBV7-2 and TRBJ2-1, reads GAGVSQSPSNKVTEKGKDVELRCDPISGHTALYWYRQSLGQGLEFLIYFQGNSAPDKSGLPSDRFSAERTGGSVSTLTIQRTQQEDSAVYLCASSSIPLWGGRNEQFFGPGTRLTVL.

This clonotype was observed at least ten times. The V gene is TRBV6-6, the J gene TRBJ1-1; D might be TRBD1 (5 bases). Germline-derived CDR1 and CDR2 are MNHNY and SVGAGI (reference sequence). The V and J ends lost 5 bases and 4 bases respectively, with 11 bases between them. The CDR3 totals 13 residues. CDR3 amino acids: CASSRDSRTEAFF. The DNA for the CDR3 is TGTGCCAGCAGTCGGGACTCTCGCACTGAAGCTTTCTTT.

A few counts support this clonotype. The chain joins TRBV7-3 to TRBJ2-3; maybe TRBD1 (5 bases). Trimming stripped 4 bases from V and 1 base from J, with 24 bases between. Per the germline V gene, CDR1 is SGHTA and CDR2 is FQGTGA. CDR3 size: 19 residues. Written as DNA, the CDR3 is TGTGCCAGCAGCTCAGTAGGACACGTCCCTATGAAGGGCACAGATACGCAGTATTTT. Translation: CASSSVGHVPMKGTDTQYF.

This clonotype was seen only a few times. The genes are TRBV12-3 or TRBV12-4 and TRBJ1-4, with TRBD1 as a possible D gene (5 bases). The CDR3 extends over 12 amino acids. V lost 6 bases and J 10 bases, leaving 12 bases between the germline ends. This chain's CDR3 is CASSPRGRKLFF. The CDR3 DNA is TGTGCCAGCAGCCCCCGGGGCAGAAAACTGTTTTTT.